Detailed here is one T cell receptor (beta chain). Its antigen is unidentified. Primers: 60 Vbeta forward and 13 Jbeta reverse. TCRdb's table, derived via immunoSEQ multiplex PCR, lists solely in-frame clones and lacks some. The data hold about 140,000 clones, with almost 85% observed a single time. The data were taken from a study of cytomegalovirus exposure and HLA in healthy donors. Study results and caveats: Prediction of most subjects' HLA-A and HLA-B alleles by TCR beta sequences was reportedly accurate. There were several of the most significant clusters that appeared linked to common viral pathogens in a later analysis. Available immune exposure information was restricted to CMV serostatus only.

Sequencing was done on a sample of PBMCs. This clonotype was sampled from a young man in good health and CMV-seropositive.

Written as DNA, the CDR3 is TGTGCCAGCAGTGAAGGCTTTGGGGCTAGCGGCTCCTACGAGCAGTACTTC. It codes for CASSEGFGASGSYEQYF. V usage is TRBV2 and J usage is TRBJ2-5, with 7 bases that match TRBD2. The DNA end is more similar to TRBJ2-7, so the J call may be wrong. This CDR3 is built from 17 residues. CDR1 is SNHLY and CDR2 is FYNNEI in the germline V gene.